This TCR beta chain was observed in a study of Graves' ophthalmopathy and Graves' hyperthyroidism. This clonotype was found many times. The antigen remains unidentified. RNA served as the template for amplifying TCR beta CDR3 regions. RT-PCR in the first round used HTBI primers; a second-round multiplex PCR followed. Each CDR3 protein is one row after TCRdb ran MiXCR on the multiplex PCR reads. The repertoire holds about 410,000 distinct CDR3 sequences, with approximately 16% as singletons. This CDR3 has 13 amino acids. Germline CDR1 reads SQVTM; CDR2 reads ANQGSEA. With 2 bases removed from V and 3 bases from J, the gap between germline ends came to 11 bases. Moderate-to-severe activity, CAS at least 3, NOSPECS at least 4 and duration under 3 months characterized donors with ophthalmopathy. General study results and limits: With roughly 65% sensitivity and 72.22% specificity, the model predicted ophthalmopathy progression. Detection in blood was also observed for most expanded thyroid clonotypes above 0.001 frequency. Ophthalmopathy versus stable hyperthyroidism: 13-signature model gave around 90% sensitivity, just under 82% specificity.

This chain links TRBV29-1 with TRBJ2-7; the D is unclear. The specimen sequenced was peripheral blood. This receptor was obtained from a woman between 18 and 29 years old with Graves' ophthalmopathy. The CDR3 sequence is CSVEIPPGYEQYF. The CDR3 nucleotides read TGCAGCGTTGAAATCCCCCCCGGCTACGAGCAGTACTTC.